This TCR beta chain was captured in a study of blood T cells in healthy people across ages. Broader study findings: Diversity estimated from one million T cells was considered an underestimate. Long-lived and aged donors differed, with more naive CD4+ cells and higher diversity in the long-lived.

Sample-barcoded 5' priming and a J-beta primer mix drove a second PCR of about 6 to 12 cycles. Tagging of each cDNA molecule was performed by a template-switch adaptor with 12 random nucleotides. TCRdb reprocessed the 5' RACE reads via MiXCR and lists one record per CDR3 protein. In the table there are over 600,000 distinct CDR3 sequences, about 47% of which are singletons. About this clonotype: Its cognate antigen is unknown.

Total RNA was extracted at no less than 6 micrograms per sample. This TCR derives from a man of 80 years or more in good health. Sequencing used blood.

The CDR3 DNA reads TGTGCCATCACCGGCAGCTTAAACACCGGGGAGCTGTTTTTT. It translates to CAITGSLNTGELFF. The chain employs TRBV10-3 and TRBJ2-2; D is uncertain. The CDR3 has 14 residues. V lost 7 bases and J 2 bases, leaving 11 bases between the germline ends. Per germline, CDR1 ENHRY and CDR2 SYGVKD.